Listed below are T cell receptor beta chains from one sample, sequenced in a study of metastatic and nonmetastatic thyroid tumors. TCRdb re-clonotyped the PCR reads via MiXCR. The table shows 30,000 to 40,000 clones, with 17% occurring only once. What was sequenced was blood. The origin of the receptors is a female donor with papillary thyroid cancer or a benign thyroid nodule (not recorded which). Some clones in this sample may be carry-over from other donors' samples. Each CDR3 is given with its conserved first and last residue. The D gene is left open where the match is weak. The listing skips clone size in some rows; elsewhere it reads once, few, many or a size class.

d_call | clone_size | j_call | v_call | cdr3_nt | cdr3_aa
- | - | TRBJ2-7 | TRBV28 | TGTGCCAGCAGTTTAGGGCAGAGCGCCTACTACGAGCAGTACTTC | CASSLGQSAYYEQYF
- | many | TRBJ2-1 | TRBV18 | TGTGCCAGCTCACCCGCCGGGCGGACCTACAATGAGCAGTTCTTC | CASSPAGRTYNEQFF
TRBD1 | - | TRBJ1-2 | TRBV6-1 | TGTGCCAGCAGACGCACAGGGGGCGCGGATGGCTACACCTTC | CASRRTGGADGYTF
TRBD2 | many | TRBJ2-2 | TRBV11-3 | TGTGCCAGCAGCCCTGGCGGGGGTTCAACCGGGGAGCTGTTTTTT | CASSPGGGSTGELFF
- | many | TRBJ2-3 | TRBV18 | TGTGCCAGCTCACGACGCACAGATACGCAGTATTTT | CASSRRTDTQYF
- | many | TRBJ1-1 | TRBV2 | TGTGCCAGCAGGTTACAGGGTGTGAACACTGAAGCTTTCTTT | CASRLQGVNTEAFF
- | medium-sized | TRBJ2-1 | TRBV6-1 | TGTGCCAGCAGTGACGGGATCTACAATGAGCAGTTCTTC | CASSDGIYNEQFF
- | many | TRBJ1-2 | TRBV2 | TGTGCCAGCGGCGCGCGGGAGAGACATGGCTACACCTTC | CASGARERHGYTF
- | few | TRBJ1-3 | TRBV7-6 | TGTGCCAGCAGCTCCGAACAGGGTCTAAGTGGAAACACCATATATTTT | CASSSEQGLSGNTIYF
TRBD1 | many | TRBJ2-2 | TRBV9 | TGTGCCAGCAGCGTAGATTGGACAGGGTCCACCGGGGAGCTGTTTTTT | CASSVDWTGSTGELFF
TRBD1 | few | TRBJ2-1 | TRBV6-1 | TGTGCCAGCAGGCAACAGGGGGCGGTAGTACCCCGGCAGTTCTTC | CASRQQGAVVPRQFF
TRBD1 | - | TRBJ2-3 | TRBV15 | TGTGCCACCAGCAGAGACATGGGACAGGTCCCAGATACGCAGTATTTT | CATSRDMGQVPDTQYF
TRBD1 | few | TRBJ1-2 | TRBV6-2/TRBV6-3 | TGTGCCAGCAGTACCAGGGACAGCTATGGCTACACCTTC | CASSTRDSYGYTF
- | few | TRBJ2-7 | TRBV25-1 | TGTGCCAGCAGTGAATTGGGATCCTACGAGCAGTACTTC | CASSELGSYEQYF
- | many | TRBJ2-7 | TRBV5-5 | TGTGCCAGCAGCTTGGTAGGGGCAACCTACGAGCAGTACTTC | CASSLVGATYEQYF
TRBD1 | - | TRBJ1-5 | TRBV11-2 | TGTGTCAGCAGCTTATACAGGGGACAGCCCCAGCATTTT | CVSSLYRGQPQHF
TRBD2 | - | TRBJ2-7 | TRBV20-1 | TGCAGTGCTAGAGACCGACTAGCGGGAACCTACGAGCAGTACTTC | CSARDRLAGTYEQYF
- | few | TRBJ1-2 | TRBV19 | TGTGCCAGTATCGGTACGGGCGGTTTCGTCTACACCTTC | CASIGTGGFVYTF
- | many | TRBJ2-5 | TRBV15 | TGTGCCACCAGCAGTAGACAGGGAGGGAAAGAGACCCAGTACTTC | CATSSRQGGKETQYF
- | few | TRBJ2-1 | TRBV28 | TGTGCCAGCAGGCCGACTTCCGGAACCTACAATGAGCAGTTCTTC | CASRPTSGTYNEQFF
- | many | TRBJ2-5 | TRBV7-2 | TGTGCCAGCAGCTTAGTTGGCGACAGTTGGGAGACCCAGTACTTC | CASSLVGDSWETQYF
- | many | TRBJ2-1 | TRBV18 | TGTGCCAGCTCACCAACCAAGGGGGGAAATGAGCAGTTCTTC | CASSPTKGGNEQFF
TRBD2 | many | TRBJ2-1 | TRBV7-3 | TGTGCCAGCAGCCCCCAAGGGAGGGCCTACAATGAGCAGTTCTTC | CASSPQGRAYNEQFF
- | - | TRBJ2-7 | TRBV12-3/TRBV12-4 | TGTGCCAGCGCTTCGAGGAGTGACACCTATGATCAGTACTTC | CASASRSDTYDQYF